This record concerns one T cell receptor beta chain sequence. TCRdb's table, derived via immunoSEQ multiplex PCR, lists solely in-frame clones and lacks some. The sample holds around 110,000 clones, around 89% seen once. Time point meaning: peripheral blood 6 weeks after treatment start. The cohort comprised individuals with locally advanced or metastatic urothelial carcinoma. The V gene's germline CDR1 is SNHLY and CDR2 FYNNEI. The V gene end was trimmed by 3 bases and the J gene end by 5 bases; junction bases not matched to a gene: 5. This CDR3 comprises 16 residues. The source of the sample is a study of PD-L1 blockade in urothelial cancer. Study context: Patients' atezolizumab regimen, 1,200 mg intravenously every 3 weeks, began in 2014. Bladder-origin urothelial cancer in males covered about 90% of the roughly 30 patients. Blood underwent analysis 3 weeks (second dose) and 6 weeks after treatment began.

The chain links TRBV2 to TRBJ2-5; 14 bases are shared with TRBD2. This sample comprised PBMCs, obtained around atezolizumab (anti-PD-L1) treatment. The receptor comes from a man aged 55 to 70 with urothelial cancer. CDR3 sequence: CASSDPGLAGVETQYF. As DNA, the CDR3 is TGTGCCAGCAGTGATCCGGGACTAGCGGGGGTGGAGACCCAGTACTTC.